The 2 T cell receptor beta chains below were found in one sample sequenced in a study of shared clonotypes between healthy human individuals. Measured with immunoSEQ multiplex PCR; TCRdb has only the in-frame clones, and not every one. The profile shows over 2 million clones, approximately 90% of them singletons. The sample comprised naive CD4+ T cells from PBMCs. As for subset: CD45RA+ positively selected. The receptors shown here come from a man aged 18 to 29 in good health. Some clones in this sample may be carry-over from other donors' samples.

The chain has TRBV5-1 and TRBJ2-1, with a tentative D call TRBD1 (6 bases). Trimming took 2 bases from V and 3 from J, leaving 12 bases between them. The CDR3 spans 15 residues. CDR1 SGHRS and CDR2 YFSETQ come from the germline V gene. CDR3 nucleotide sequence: TGCGCCAGCAGCTTCAAACAGGGTGGCTACAATGAGCAGTTCTTC. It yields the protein CASSFKQGGYNEQFF.

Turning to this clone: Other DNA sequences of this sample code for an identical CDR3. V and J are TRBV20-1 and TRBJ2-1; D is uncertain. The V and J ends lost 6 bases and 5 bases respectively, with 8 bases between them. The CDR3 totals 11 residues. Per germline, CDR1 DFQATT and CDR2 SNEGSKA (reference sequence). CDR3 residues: CSASGNNEQFF. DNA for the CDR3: TGCAGTGCCTCCGGTAACAATGAGCAGTTCTTC.